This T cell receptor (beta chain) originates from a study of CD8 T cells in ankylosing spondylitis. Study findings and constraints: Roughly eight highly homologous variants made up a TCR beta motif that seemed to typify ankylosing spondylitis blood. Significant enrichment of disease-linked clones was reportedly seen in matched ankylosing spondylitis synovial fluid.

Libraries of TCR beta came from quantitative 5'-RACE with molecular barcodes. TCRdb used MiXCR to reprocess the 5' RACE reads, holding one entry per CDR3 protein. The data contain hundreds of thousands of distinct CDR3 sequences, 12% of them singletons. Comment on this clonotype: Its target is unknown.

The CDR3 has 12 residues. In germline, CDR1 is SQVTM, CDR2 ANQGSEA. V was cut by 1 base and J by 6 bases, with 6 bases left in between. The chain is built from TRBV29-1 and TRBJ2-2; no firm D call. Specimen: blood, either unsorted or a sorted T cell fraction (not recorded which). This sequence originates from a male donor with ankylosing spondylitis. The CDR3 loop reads CSVEGRAGELFF. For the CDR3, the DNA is TGCAGCGTTGAAGGACGTGCCGGGGAGCTGTTTTTT.